These T cell receptor beta chains were read from a single sample in a study of blood T cell repertoires in COVID-19. Method: immunoSEQ multiplex PCR; TCRdb's copy keeps in-frame clones and lacks some. The sample lists approximately 97,000 clones; around 85% were seen once. The sequenced sample was peripheral blood. The receptor set was obtained from a man of 80 years or more with acute or convalescent COVID-19. CDR3s include the opening cysteine and the closing phenylalanine or tryptophan. Each record gives: CDR3 protein, CDR3 DNA, J gene, clone size, D gene, CDR3 length, V gene. A D gene is named only where the DNA matches it firmly. Only some rows state a clone size, as once, few, many or a class for expanded clones.

CDR3: CASSGLAYNEQFF
DNA: TGTGCCAGCAGTGGGCTAGCTTACAATGAGCAGTTCTTC
J: TRBJ2-1
size: NA
D: NA
length: 13
V: TRBV2

CDR3: CASSLRLGELFF
DNA: TGTGCCAGCAGCTTGCGTCTCGGGGAGCTGTTTTTT
J: TRBJ2-2
size: NA
D: NA
length: 12
V: TRBV5-4

CDR3: CASNTGTGVGTGELFF
DNA: TGTGCCAGCAACACGGGAACAGGGGTCGGCACCGGGGAGCTGTTTTTT
J: TRBJ2-2
size: once
D: TRBD1
length: 16
V: TRBV9

CDR3: CSASFGGTGDTQYF
DNA: TGCAGTGCTAGTTTTGGCGGGACCGGGGATACGCAGTATTTT
J: TRBJ2-3
size: once
D: NA
length: 14
V: TRBV20-1

CDR3: CASSSPGVDNQPQHF
DNA: TGTGCCAGTAGTTCCCCAGGGGTTGACAATCAGCCCCAGCATTTT
J: TRBJ1-5
size: NA
D: NA
length: 15
V: TRBV19

CDR3: CASSSDQREINEQFF
DNA: TGTGCCAGCAGCTCAGACCAGCGGGAGATCAATGAGCAGTTCTTC
J: TRBJ2-1
size: NA
D: TRBD2
length: 15
V: TRBV7-3

CDR3: CASMQGLTTQYF
DNA: TGTGCCAGCATGCAGGGATTGACGACCCAGTACTTC
J: TRBJ2-5
size: NA
D: NA
length: 12
V: TRBV12-3/TRBV12-4

CDR3: CATSDFKGGYGYTF
DNA: TGTGCCACCAGTGATTTTAAGGGAGGCTATGGCTACACCTTC
J: TRBJ1-2
size: NA
D: NA
length: 14
V: TRBV24-1

CDR3: CASSEGKRETYEQYF
DNA: TGTGCCAGCAGTGAAGGAAAGCGGGAGACCTACGAGCAGTACTTC
J: TRBJ2-7
size: NA
D: TRBD2
length: 15
V: TRBV2

CDR3: CASSLGGKNTEAFF
DNA: TGCGCCAGCAGCTTGGGTGGCAAGAACACTGAAGCTTTCTTT
J: TRBJ1-1
size: NA
D: NA
length: 14
V: TRBV5-1

CDR3: CASSLESSGRFNEQFF
DNA: TGTGCCAGCAGCTTAGAGAGTAGCGGGAGGTTCAATGAGCAGTTCTTC
J: TRBJ2-1
size: NA
D: TRBD2
length: 16
V: TRBV5-5

CDR3: CASSLGAAGTQYF
DNA: TGTGCCAGCAGTTTAGGGGCAGCGGGGACCCAGTACTTC
J: TRBJ2-5
size: once
D: NA
length: 13
V: TRBV27

CDR3: CASGFGGANTEAFF
DNA: TGTGCCAGCGGATTTGGGGGCGCGAACACTGAAGCTTTCTTT
J: TRBJ1-1
size: NA
D: NA
length: 14
V: TRBV7-2

CDR3: CASSLAGVGTDTQYF
DNA: TGTGCCAGCAGCTTAGCGGGAGTCGGCACAGATACGCAGTATTTT
J: TRBJ2-3
size: few
D: NA
length: 15
V: TRBV7-9

CDR3: CSVVSGSSNYEQYF
DNA: TGCAGCGTTGTTAGCGGGAGTAGTAACTACGAGCAGTACTTC
J: TRBJ2-7
size: NA
D: TRBD2
length: 14
V: TRBV29-1

CDR3: CASRLAHQKMNTEAFF
DNA: TGTGCAAGTCGCTTAGCGCACCAGAAAATGAACACTGAAGCTTTCTTT
J: TRBJ1-1
size: NA
D: NA
length: 16
V: TRBV12-2

CDR3: CASSLLATGTDTQYF
DNA: TGCGCCAGCAGCTTGTTAGCTACTGGAACAGATACGCAGTATTTT
J: TRBJ2-3
size: NA
D: NA
length: 15
V: TRBV5-1

CDR3: CASSTGGAGELFF
DNA: TGTGCCAGCAGCACTGGAGGGGCCGGGGAGCTGTTTTTT
J: TRBJ2-2
size: NA
D: NA
length: 13
V: TRBV11-3

CDR3: CASSYSRLRGNQPQHF
DNA: TGTGCCAGCAGTTACTCGAGACTTAGGGGAAATCAGCCCCAGCATTTT
J: TRBJ1-5
size: once
D: NA
length: 16
V: TRBV6-6

CDR3: CASRDRGQETQYF
DNA: TGTGCCAGCCGGGACAGGGGCCAAGAGACCCAGTACTTC
J: TRBJ2-5
size: NA
D: TRBD1
length: 13
V: TRBV6-5

CDR3: CASSSALGQGARGYTF
DNA: TGTGCCAGCAGCTCAGCCTTAGGACAGGGGGCTCGTGGCTACACCTTC
J: TRBJ1-2
size: NA
D: TRBD1
length: 16
V: TRBV7-9

CDR3: CASNEPGQGARETQYF
DNA: TGTGCCAGCAACGAACCGGGACAGGGGGCTCGAGAGACCCAGTACTTC
J: TRBJ2-5
size: NA
D: TRBD1
length: 16
V: TRBV19